This T cell receptor beta chain was captured by sequencing in a study of cytomegalovirus exposure and HLA in healthy donors. As for the donors, each was a healthy bone marrow donor. It was with 60 Vbeta and 13 Jbeta primers that the PCR ran. Only in-frame clones appear in the TCRdb table, and some are missing; sequencing was by immunoSEQ multiplex PCR. This sample lists 50,000 to 75,000 clones; its ten largest clones have approximately 2%. This clonotype originated in a woman under 30 in good health and CMV-seronegative. What was sequenced was PBMCs.

The DNA of the CDR3 is TGCAGCGTATTACAGGGACAAGAGACCCAGTACTTC. This gives the protein CSVLQGQETQYF. V usage is TRBV29-1 and J usage is TRBJ2-5; D possibly corresponds to TRBD1 (6 bases). V was pared by 6 bases and J by 2 bases, with 10 bases between. Germline V gene data show CDR1 as SQVTM and CDR2 as ANQGSEA. CDR3 length: 12 residues.